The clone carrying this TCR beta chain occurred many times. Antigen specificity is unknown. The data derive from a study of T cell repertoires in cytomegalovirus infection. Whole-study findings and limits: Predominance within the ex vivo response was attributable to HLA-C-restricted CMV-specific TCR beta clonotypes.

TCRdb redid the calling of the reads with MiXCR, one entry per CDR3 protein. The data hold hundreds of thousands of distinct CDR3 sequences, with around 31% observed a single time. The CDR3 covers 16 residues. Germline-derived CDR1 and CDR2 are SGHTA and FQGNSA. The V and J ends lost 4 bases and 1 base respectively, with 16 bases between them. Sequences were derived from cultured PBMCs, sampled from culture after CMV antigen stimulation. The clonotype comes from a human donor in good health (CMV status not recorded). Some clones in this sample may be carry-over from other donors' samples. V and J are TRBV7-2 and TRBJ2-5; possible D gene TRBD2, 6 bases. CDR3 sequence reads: CASSSGLLGVQETQYF. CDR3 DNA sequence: TGTGCCAGCAGCTCGGGACTCCTTGGGGTCCAAGAGACCCAGTACTTC.